This TCR beta chain was captured by sequencing in a study of identical twins. Study results and limitations: A cross-sectional statistical analysis, not follow-up of the same donors, supported the conclusions. Beta clonotypes that were abundant in cord blood contained fewer insertions, a pattern absent from memory repertoires.

The CDR3 is 15 amino acids. The germline gives CDR1 LGHDT, CDR2 YNNKEL (reference sequence). The ends were cut back, 5 bases at V and 4 bases at J, with 16 bases in the middle. From the 5' RACE reads, TCRdb called clonotypes with MiXCR, one entry per CDR3 protein. The profile shows about 200,000 distinct CDR3 sequences, about 7.5% of them singletons. A few counts support this clonotype. Its antigen is not identified. The same sample was also studied in work on yellow fever vaccine responses in identical twins.

This clonotype originated in a woman aged 18-35 years in good health. The specimen was memory (CD45RO+) T cells sorted from blood. The gene calls are TRBV3-1 and TRBJ2-3, with D perhaps TRBD1 (6 bases). The DNA of the CDR3 is TGTGCCAGCAGCGCATCGGCAGGGGTAGCAGATACGCAGTATTTT. This encodes CASSASAGVADTQYF.